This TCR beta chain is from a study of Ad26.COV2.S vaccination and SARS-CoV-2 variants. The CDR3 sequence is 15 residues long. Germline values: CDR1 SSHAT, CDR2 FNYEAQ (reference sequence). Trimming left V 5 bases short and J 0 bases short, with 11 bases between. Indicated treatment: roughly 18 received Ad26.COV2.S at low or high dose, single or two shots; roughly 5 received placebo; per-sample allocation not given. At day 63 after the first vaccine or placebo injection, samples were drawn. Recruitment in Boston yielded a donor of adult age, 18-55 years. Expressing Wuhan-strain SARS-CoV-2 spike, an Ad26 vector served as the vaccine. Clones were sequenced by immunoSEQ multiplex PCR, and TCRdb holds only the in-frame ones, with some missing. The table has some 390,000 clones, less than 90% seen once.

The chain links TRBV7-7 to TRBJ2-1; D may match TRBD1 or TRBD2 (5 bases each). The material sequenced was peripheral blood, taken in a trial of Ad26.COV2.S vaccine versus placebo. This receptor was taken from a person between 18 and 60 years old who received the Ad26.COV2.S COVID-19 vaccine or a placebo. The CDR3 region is CASSQGRSSYNEQFF. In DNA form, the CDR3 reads TGTGCCAGCAGCCAGGGACGGAGCTCCTACAATGAGCAGTTCTTC. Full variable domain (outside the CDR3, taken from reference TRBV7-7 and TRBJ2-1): GAGVSQSPRYKVTKRGQDVTLRCDPISSHATLYWYQQALGQGPEFLTYFNYEAQPDKSGLPSDRFSAERPEGSISTLTIQRTEQRDSAMYRCASSQGRSSYNEQFFGPGTRLTVL.